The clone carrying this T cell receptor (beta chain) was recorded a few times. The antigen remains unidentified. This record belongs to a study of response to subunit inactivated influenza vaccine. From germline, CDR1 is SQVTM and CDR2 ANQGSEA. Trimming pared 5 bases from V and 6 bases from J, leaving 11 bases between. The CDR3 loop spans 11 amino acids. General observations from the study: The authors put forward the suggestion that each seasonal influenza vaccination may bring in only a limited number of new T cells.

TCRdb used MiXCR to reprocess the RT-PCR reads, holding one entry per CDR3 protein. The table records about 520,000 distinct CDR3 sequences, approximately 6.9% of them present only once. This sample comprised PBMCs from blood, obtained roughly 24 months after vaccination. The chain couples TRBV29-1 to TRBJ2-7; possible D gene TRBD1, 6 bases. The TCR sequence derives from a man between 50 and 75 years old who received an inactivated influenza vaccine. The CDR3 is CSVRVGGEQYF. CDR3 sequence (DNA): TGCAGCGTTCGAGTAGGGGGCGAGCAGTACTTC.